The clone carrying this TCR beta chain was counted only a few times. Its antigen is not identified. TCRdb reanalysed the 5' RACE reads using MiXCR and keeps one entry per CDR3 protein. Here the sample spans some 560,000 distinct CDR3 sequences, over 8.5% being singletons. Each donor (without exception) was a healthy Caucasian. The source of the sample is a study of identical twins. Points from the study as a whole: Models underestimated how often monozygotic twins shared out-of-frame TCR alpha. Weaker excess twin sharing was observed in beta out-of-frame sequences. Abundant cord blood beta clonotypes carried fewer insertions; memory repertoires showed none.

CDR3 size: 17 residues. Germline CDR1 and CDR2: SEHNR and FQNEAQ (reference sequence). The V gene lost 5 bases and the J gene lost 1 base, with 20 bases spanning the gap. These data also formed part of another study, on yellow fever vaccine responses in identical twins.

Input material: PBMCs. This chain links TRBV7-9 with TRBJ2-5; TRBD2 is a possible D gene (5 bases). The receptor's source is a woman aged 18-29 years in good health. CDR3 in DNA: TGTGCCAGCAGCACCCGGGGAAAGACTGGTTTCCAAGAGACCCAGTACTTC. It encodes CASSTRGKTGFQETQYF.